This is a list of T cell receptor beta chains from one sample in a study of shared clonotypes between healthy human individuals. The protocol was immunoSEQ multiplex PCR, while the TCRdb copy is restricted to in-frame clones and leaves out a portion. The profile covers roughly 2,500,000 clones, with roughly 93% appearing a single time and around 0.37% taken by the ten largest. Sequences were obtained from naive CD4+ T cells from PBMCs. The receptors come from a man in his late teens or twenties in good health. Some clones in this sample may be carry-over from other donors' samples. CDR3s include the opening cysteine and the closing phenylalanine or tryptophan. Each record gives: CDR3 DNA, CDR3 protein, V gene, J gene, clone size, D gene. The D gene is left open where the match is weak. Clone sizes are given selectively: once, few, many, or a class where the clone is expanded.

CDR3nt: TGCGCCAGCAGCCAATGGCCGGGACTAGGCTACGAGCAGTACTTC
CDR3aa: CASSQWPGLGYEQYF
v_gene: TRBV4-1
j_gene: TRBJ2-7
abundance: .
d_gene: TRBD2

CDR3nt: TGCGCCAGCAGCTTGGCCCTCGGCGGCACAGATACGCAGTATTTT
CDR3aa: CASSLALGGTDTQYF
v_gene: TRBV5-1
j_gene: TRBJ2-3
abundance: .
d_gene: .

CDR3nt: TGTGCCAGCAGCTCCAGCGGGGCCTCCTACGAGCAGTACTTC
CDR3aa: CASSSSGASYEQYF
v_gene: TRBV7-3
j_gene: TRBJ2-7
abundance: .
d_gene: TRBD2

CDR3nt: TGTGCCAGCTCCCAAGGACAGGGGACCTACGAGCAGTACTTC
CDR3aa: CASSQGQGTYEQYF
v_gene: TRBV18
j_gene: TRBJ2-7
abundance: .
d_gene: TRBD1

CDR3nt: TGTGCCAGCATTCCGGGACAGGGGTATGGCTACACCTTC
CDR3aa: CASIPGQGYGYTF
v_gene: TRBV28
j_gene: TRBJ1-2
abundance: .
d_gene: TRBD1

CDR3nt: TGTGCCAGCAGCAAACTTTGGGGGCAGGAGACCCAGTACTTC
CDR3aa: CASSKLWGQETQYF
v_gene: TRBV7-9
j_gene: TRBJ2-5
abundance: .
d_gene: .

CDR3nt: TGTGCCAGCAGTAGGGGGCAGAACACTGAAGCTTTCTTT
CDR3aa: CASSRGQNTEAFF
v_gene: TRBV6-4
j_gene: TRBJ1-1
abundance: .
d_gene: TRBD1

CDR3nt: TGTGCCAGCAGTTCAGGAGCGGGATCCTACGAGCAGTACTTC
CDR3aa: CASSSGAGSYEQYF
v_gene: TRBV7-3
j_gene: TRBJ2-7
abundance: .
d_gene: TRBD2

CDR3nt: TGTGCCAGCAGTCCGGACCTGGGCACTGAAGCTTTCTTT
CDR3aa: CASSPDLGTEAFF
v_gene: TRBV5-8
j_gene: TRBJ1-1
abundance: .
d_gene: .

CDR3nt: TGTGCCAGCAGGTCTACGGGGGCAAACTATGGCTACACCTTC
CDR3aa: CASRSTGANYGYTF
v_gene: TRBV2
j_gene: TRBJ1-2
abundance: .
d_gene: .

CDR3nt: TGTGCTAGTGGTTTGGATCACAGGTTCACGGGAACCTACGAGCAGTACTTC
CDR3aa: CASGLDHRFTGTYEQYF
v_gene: TRBV12-5
j_gene: TRBJ2-7
abundance: few
d_gene: .

CDR3nt: TGTGCCAGCAGCTTATACCCAGAGTTAGGGGGCCGGGAGCTGTTTTTT
CDR3aa: CASSLYPELGGRELFF
v_gene: TRBV7-3
j_gene: TRBJ2-2
abundance: .
d_gene: TRBD1

CDR3nt: TGCAGCGTTGGAGGAGGGCAGACGAACACCGGGGAGCTGTTTTTT
CDR3aa: CSVGGGQTNTGELFF
v_gene: TRBV29-1
j_gene: TRBJ2-2
abundance: .
d_gene: .

CDR3nt: TGTGCCAGCAGTTTGGACAGGGGGACTGAAAAACTGTTTTTT
CDR3aa: CASSLDRGTEKLFF
v_gene: TRBV5-4
j_gene: TRBJ1-4
abundance: few
d_gene: TRBD1

CDR3nt: TGCGCCAGCAGCTTGGGGCTAGCGGGACTGGATTACGAGCAGTACTTC
CDR3aa: CASSLGLAGLDYEQYF
v_gene: TRBV5-1
j_gene: TRBJ2-7
abundance: .
d_gene: TRBD2

CDR3nt: TGTGCCAGCTCACCCGGGACTACCGGAGGCCATGAGCAGTTCTTC
CDR3aa: CASSPGTTGGHEQFF
v_gene: TRBV18
j_gene: TRBJ2-1
abundance: .
d_gene: TRBD2

CDR3nt: TGTGCCAGTAGTATAGCCCGGGGAGCTGAGACCCAGTACTTC
CDR3aa: CASSIARGAETQYF
v_gene: TRBV19
j_gene: TRBJ2-5
abundance: .
d_gene: .

CDR3nt: TGTGCCAGCAGCCCCCAACTGGACAGAGGCGGCTACACCTTC
CDR3aa: CASSPQLDRGGYTF
v_gene: TRBV7-9
j_gene: TRBJ1-2
abundance: .
d_gene: .

CDR3nt: TGTGCCAGCAGCTTATGGAACACACGATCCTCCCCGGACGAGCAGTACTTC
CDR3aa: CASSLWNTRSSPDEQYF
v_gene: TRBV7-2
j_gene: TRBJ2-7
abundance: .
d_gene: .

CDR3nt: TGTGCCAGCAGCGGCGACAGTGCCGCCTCCAACGAGCAGTACTTC
CDR3aa: CASSGDSAASNEQYF
v_gene: TRBV9
j_gene: TRBJ2-7
abundance: .
d_gene: .

CDR3nt: TGTGCCTGGAGAATTAGACAACCAGGCAACTATGGCTACACCTTC
CDR3aa: CAWRIRQPGNYGYTF
v_gene: TRBV30
j_gene: TRBJ1-2
abundance: once
d_gene: .

CDR3nt: TGTGCCAGCAGCTTAATGGGACCGGGCCAGGGGACCCAGTACTTC
CDR3aa: CASSLMGPGQGTQYF
v_gene: TRBV11-3
j_gene: TRBJ2-5
abundance: once
d_gene: .

CDR3nt: TGTGCCAGCAGCCGGGACTTGGCTAGCACAGATACGCAGTATTTT
CDR3aa: CASSRDLASTDTQYF
v_gene: TRBV14
j_gene: TRBJ2-3
abundance: .
d_gene: .

CDR3nt: TGTGCCAGCAGCTTTACCGCCCTTGGTCCCTACGAGCAGTACTTC
CDR3aa: CASSFTALGPYEQYF
v_gene: TRBV11-1
j_gene: TRBJ2-7
abundance: .
d_gene: .

CDR3nt: TGTGCCTCCCAGAGTGATGGGACAGGGGGTGAAAAACTGTTTTTT
CDR3aa: CASQSDGTGGEKLFF
v_gene: TRBV25-1
j_gene: TRBJ1-4
abundance: .
d_gene: TRBD1

CDR3nt: TGCAGTGCTTCAGACACCTACGAGCAGTACTTC
CDR3aa: CSASDTYEQYF
v_gene: TRBV20-1
j_gene: TRBJ2-7
abundance: .
d_gene: .

CDR3nt: TGTGCCAGCAGTGAATTAGGGGGGCCGACTAATGAAAAACTGTTTTTT
CDR3aa: CASSELGGPTNEKLFF
v_gene: TRBV6-1
j_gene: TRBJ1-4
abundance: .
d_gene: .

CDR3nt: TGTGCCAGCAGTCGCCGTGGGGACTATGGCTACACCTTC
CDR3aa: CASSRRGDYGYTF
v_gene: TRBV6-5
j_gene: TRBJ1-2
abundance: .
d_gene: .

CDR3nt: TGCGCCAGCAAATACATGGGTGTAGGGACAGATACGCAGTATTTT
CDR3aa: CASKYMGVGTDTQYF
v_gene: TRBV5-1
j_gene: TRBJ2-3
abundance: few
d_gene: .

CDR3nt: TGTGCCAGCTCACCCGGGACAGGGTCCTACGAGCAGTACTTC
CDR3aa: CASSPGTGSYEQYF
v_gene: TRBV18
j_gene: TRBJ2-7
abundance: few
d_gene: TRBD1

CDR3nt: TGTGCCAGCTCACCCGGTGGTCCGGAATACTACGAGCAGTACTTC
CDR3aa: CASSPGGPEYYEQYF
v_gene: TRBV18
j_gene: TRBJ2-7
abundance: .
d_gene: .

CDR3nt: TGTGCCAGCAGCCCCGGGGGTAGCAATCAGCCCCAGCATTTT
CDR3aa: CASSPGGSNQPQHF
v_gene: TRBV28
j_gene: TRBJ1-5
abundance: .
d_gene: .

CDR3nt: TGTGCCAGCAGTCCTCCCTTTAACTATGGCTACACCTTC
CDR3aa: CASSPPFNYGYTF
v_gene: TRBV28
j_gene: TRBJ1-2
abundance: .
d_gene: .

CDR3nt: TGTGCCAGCAGCCCCGGACGGAGCTCTGGAAACACCATATATTTT
CDR3aa: CASSPGRSSGNTIYF
v_gene: TRBV6-6
j_gene: TRBJ1-3
abundance: .
d_gene: .

CDR3nt: TGTGCCAGCAGCCCACAGATGGCCGACAGGGTTTACACCTTC
CDR3aa: CASSPQMADRVYTF
v_gene: TRBV7-9
j_gene: TRBJ1-2
abundance: .
d_gene: TRBD1

CDR3nt: TGTGCCGTGGGCGGCGGACAACTAGAAGCTTTCTTT
CDR3aa: CAVGGGQLEAFF
v_gene: TRBV28
j_gene: TRBJ1-1
abundance: .
d_gene: .

CDR3nt: TGTGCCAGCAGTCTGGGGACAGTGGGGCCCTACGAGCAGTACTTC
CDR3aa: CASSLGTVGPYEQYF
v_gene: TRBV28
j_gene: TRBJ2-7
abundance: .
d_gene: TRBD1

CDR3nt: TGTGCCAGCAGTCTCACAGGGGGTTATGGCTACACCTTC
CDR3aa: CASSLTGGYGYTF
v_gene: TRBV27
j_gene: TRBJ1-2
abundance: .
d_gene: TRBD1

CDR3nt: TGTGCCACCAGCAGAGATAGGACAGCCTATGGCTACACCTTC
CDR3aa: CATSRDRTAYGYTF
v_gene: TRBV15
j_gene: TRBJ1-2
abundance: .
d_gene: .

CDR3nt: TGTGCCAGCTCACTCACCCCGTTGCCCAGGCACACTGAAGCTTTCTTT
CDR3aa: CASSLTPLPRHTEAFF
v_gene: TRBV18
j_gene: TRBJ1-1
abundance: .
d_gene: .

CDR3nt: TGTGCCAGCAGGACTAGCGGGAGCGTCGGGGAGCTGTTTTTT
CDR3aa: CASRTSGSVGELFF
v_gene: TRBV2
j_gene: TRBJ2-2
abundance: .
d_gene: TRBD2

CDR3nt: TGTGCCAGCTCCTACAGCGGGGGCACAGATACGCAGTATTTT
CDR3aa: CASSYSGGTDTQYF
v_gene: TRBV18
j_gene: TRBJ2-3
abundance: .
d_gene: TRBD2

CDR3nt: TGTGCCAGCAGCCCCCCGGGGGGCTCCTACAATGAGCAGTTCTTC
CDR3aa: CASSPPGGSYNEQFF
v_gene: TRBV6-1
j_gene: TRBJ2-1
abundance: .
d_gene: TRBD2

CDR3nt: TGTGCCAGCAGCTTAAGTCCCGGCACTGAAGCTTTCTTT
CDR3aa: CASSLSPGTEAFF
v_gene: TRBV7-2
j_gene: TRBJ1-1
abundance: .
d_gene: .

CDR3nt: TGTGCCAGCAGTTTATTCCAGGATCTCCTAGCCGGTGGCTACACCTTC
CDR3aa: CASSLFQDLLAGGYTF
v_gene: TRBV27
j_gene: TRBJ1-2
abundance: .
d_gene: .

CDR3nt: TGTGCCAGCAGTTTAGGTGCCGGACCCAGGGTGTACGAGCAGTACTTC
CDR3aa: CASSLGAGPRVYEQYF
v_gene: TRBV27
j_gene: TRBJ2-7
abundance: .
d_gene: .

CDR3nt: TGTGCCAGCAGCTTGAGGACTAGCGGGAGGCACAGATTAACCTACGAGCAGTACTTC
CDR3aa: CASSLRTSGRHRLTYEQYF
v_gene: TRBV7-9
j_gene: TRBJ2-7
abundance: .
d_gene: TRBD2

CDR3nt: TGTGCCAGTAGGAAACCGGGCCAAAAGACCGGGGAGCTGTTTTTT
CDR3aa: CASRKPGQKTGELFF
v_gene: TRBV19
j_gene: TRBJ2-2
abundance: .
d_gene: .

CDR3nt: TGCAGTGCTCCTGGACTCCGGGAGCTGTTTTTT
CDR3aa: CSAPGLRELFF
v_gene: TRBV20-1
j_gene: TRBJ2-2
abundance: few
d_gene: .

CDR3nt: TGTGCCAGCAGCTTAGCGGGGACTAGCGGGAGGAATGAGCAGTTCTTC
CDR3aa: CASSLAGTSGRNEQFF
v_gene: TRBV7-2
j_gene: TRBJ2-1
abundance: .
d_gene: TRBD2

CDR3nt: TGTGCCAGCAGACGTTTAGAGACCCAGTACTTC
CDR3aa: CASRRLETQYF
v_gene: TRBV2
j_gene: TRBJ2-5
abundance: .
d_gene: .

CDR3nt: TGTGCCAGCAGTTACTCGACGGCTGAAAAACTGTTTTTT
CDR3aa: CASSYSTAEKLFF
v_gene: TRBV6-5
j_gene: TRBJ1-4
abundance: .
d_gene: .

CDR3nt: TGTGCCAGTAGTATAGGGCCGCCGGGGGTCCGGCATGGCTACACCTTC
CDR3aa: CASSIGPPGVRHGYTF
v_gene: TRBV19
j_gene: TRBJ1-2
abundance: once
d_gene: .